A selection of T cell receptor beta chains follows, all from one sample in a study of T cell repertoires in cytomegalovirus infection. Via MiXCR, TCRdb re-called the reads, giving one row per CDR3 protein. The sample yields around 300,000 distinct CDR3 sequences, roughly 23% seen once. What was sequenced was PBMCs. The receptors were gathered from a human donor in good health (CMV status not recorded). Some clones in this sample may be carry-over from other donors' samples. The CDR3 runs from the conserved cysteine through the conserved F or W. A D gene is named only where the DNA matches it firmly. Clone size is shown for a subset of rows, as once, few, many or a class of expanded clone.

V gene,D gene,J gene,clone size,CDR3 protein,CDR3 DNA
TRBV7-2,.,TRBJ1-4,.,CASSVGTRGEKLFF,TGTGCCAGCAGCGTCGGGACCCGCGGGGAAAAACTGTTTTTT
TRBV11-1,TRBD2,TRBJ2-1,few,CASSLALAGDNEQFF,TGTGCCAGCAGCTTAGCGCTAGCGGGAGACAATGAGCAGTTCTTC
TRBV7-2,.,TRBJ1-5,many,CASSLARGQPQHF,TGTGCCAGCAGCTTAGCGCGTGGTCAGCCCCAGCATTTT
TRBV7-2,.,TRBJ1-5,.,CASSPVADSNQPQHF,TGTGCCAGCAGCCCGGTCGCTGATAGCAATCAGCCCCAGCATTTT
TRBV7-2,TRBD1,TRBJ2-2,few,CAVRGQRTGELFF,TGTGCCGTCAGGGGGCAGAGAACCGGGGAGCTGTTTTTT
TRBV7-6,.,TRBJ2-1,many,CASSLNQGYNEQFF,TGTGCCAGCAGCTTAAATCAGGGCTACAATGAGCAGTTCTTC
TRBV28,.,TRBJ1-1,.,CASSKAATEAFF,TGTGCCAGCAGTAAAGCCGCCACTGAAGCTTTCTTT
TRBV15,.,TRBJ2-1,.,CATSREFNEQFF,TGTGCCACCAGCAGAGAGTTCAATGAGCAGTTCTTC
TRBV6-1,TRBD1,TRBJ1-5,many,CASSPTGMQPQHF,TGTGCCAGCAGCCCGACAGGGATGCAGCCCCAGCATTTT
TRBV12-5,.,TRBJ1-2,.,CASGPTANYGYTF,TGTGCTAGTGGGCCAACAGCTAACTATGGCTACACCTTC
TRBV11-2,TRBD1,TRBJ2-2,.,CASSRLTGAFTGELFF,TGTGCCAGCAGCCGCCTGACAGGGGCCTTCACCGGGGAGCTGTTTTTT
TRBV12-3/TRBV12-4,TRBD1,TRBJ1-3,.,CASTRDSSGNTIYF,TGTGCCAGCACCAGGGACAGCTCTGGAAACACCATATATTTT